These T cell receptor beta chains were read from a single sample in a study of cytomegalovirus exposure and HLA in healthy donors. The data were produced by immunoSEQ multiplex PCR, yet TCRdb's version contains in-frame clones alone and is incomplete. The sample shows about 180,000 clones, about 80% of them seen only once. Sample: PBMCs. Source of these receptors: a woman in her thirties or forties in good health and CMV-seronegative. Both conserved end residues are part of each CDR3. Each record gives: J gene, D gene, clone size, V gene, CDR3 DNA, CDR3 protein. A D gene is named only where the DNA matches it firmly. Only some rows state a clone size, as once, few, many or a class for expanded clones.

TRBJ1-5 TRBD1 NA TRBV27 TGTGCCAGCAGTTTGACAGGGATAAACCAGCCCCAGCATTTT CASSLTGINQPQHF
TRBJ1-1 NA NA TRBV9 TGTGCCAGCAGCCTACGGGGGTTTGGGACTGAAGCTTTCTTT CASSLRGFGTEAFF
TRBJ1-1 NA NA TRBV7-3 TGTGCCAGCAGCTTATATGGGGGGGGGAACACTGAAGCTTTCTTT CASSLYGGGNTEAFF
TRBJ2-7 TRBD2 once TRBV5-1 TGCGCCGGCAGGTCGACTAGCGGGGCCTTCTACGAGCAGTACTTC CAGRSTSGAFYEQYF
TRBJ1-3 NA NA TRBV28 TGTGCCAGTACAAACCCTGGAAACACCATATATTTT CASTNPGNTIYF
TRBJ1-3 NA NA TRBV6-1 TGTGCCAGCAGTGGGACAGAAGGAAACACCATATATTTT CASSGTEGNTIYF
TRBJ2-3 TRBD1 NA TRBV10-3 TGTGCCATCAGTGGAGACTCGGGACAGGGTGGCACAGATACGCAGTATTTT CAISGDSGQGGTDTQYF
TRBJ2-7 NA NA TRBV7-2 TGTGCCAGCAGCCCGGGACTCTTAAAGTACGAGCAGTACTTC CASSPGLLKYEQYF
TRBJ2-7 TRBD2 NA TRBV4-3 TGCGCCAGCAGCCAAGATAGTCGCGGGAGGGCCTCCTACGAGCAGTACTTC CASSQDSRGRASYEQYF
TRBJ1-6 TRBD1 NA TRBV12-5 TGTGCTAGTGGTTTCACGACAGGGGGAAATTCACCCCTCCACTTT CASGFTTGGNSPLHF
TRBJ2-3 NA NA TRBV15 TGTGCCACCAGCAGAGATAGGGCAGGGCGCACAGATACGCAGTATTTT CATSRDRAGRTDTQYF
TRBJ2-3 TRBD2 NA TRBV28 TGTGCCAGCAGTTTATACGCTAGCGGGGCTAGCACAGATACGCAGTATTTT CASSLYASGASTDTQYF
TRBJ2-3 NA NA TRBV2 TGTGCCAGCAGTGCCGTGGCATATAGGACTAGCACAGATACGCAGTATTTT CASSAVAYRTSTDTQYF
TRBJ1-6 NA NA TRBV25-1 TGTGCCAGCAGTGACCCAGCGGGGCTTGGTAGTTCACCCCTCCACTTT CASSDPAGLGSSPLHF
TRBJ2-1 NA NA TRBV7-8 TGTGCCAGCAGCTTATGGGTCCGGGATAGCTCCTACAATGAGCAGTTCTTC CASSLWVRDSSYNEQFF
TRBJ1-2 NA once TRBV5-6 TGTGCCAGCAGCTTGGATGGGGGGATCGACTATGGCTACACCTTC CASSLDGGIDYGYTF
TRBJ1-2 NA NA TRBV7-9 TGTTCCAGCAGCTTCGGCGGGAGTAATGGCTACACCTTC CSSSFGGSNGYTF
TRBJ1-5 NA NA TRBV28 TGTGCCGCGGATCAGGGGTTAAATCAGCCCCAGCATTTT CAADQGLNQPQHF
TRBJ1-3 NA NA TRBV21-1 TGTGCCAGCCCCCCCTCCCTCACCATATATTTT CASPPSLTIYF
TRBJ2-7 NA few TRBV7-8 TGTGCCAGCAGCTTATATATGGGACTTATATACGAGCAGTACTTC CASSLYMGLIYEQYF
TRBJ1-6 NA NA TRBV6-5 TGTGCCAGCAGCCACGACGGGTCCTATAATTCACCCCTCCACTTT CASSHDGSYNSPLHF
TRBJ2-3 NA NA TRBV10-3 TGTGCCATTGGAGCCGCGGGACAGAAAGATACGCAGTATTTT CAIGAAGQKDTQYF
TRBJ1-4 NA NA TRBV10-2 TGCGCCAGCAGTGAACGTAGAGCAACTAATGAAAAACTGTTTTTT CASSERRATNEKLFF
TRBJ1-2 TRBD1 NA TRBV19 TGTGCCAGTAGCAACAGGGGGCGCGACTTAGGGGCTAACTATGGCTACACCTTC CASSNRGRDLGANYGYTF
TRBJ1-1 TRBD1 NA TRBV6-5 TGTGCCAGCAGGGGGACAGGGCGGAACACTGAAGCTTTCTTT CASRGTGRNTEAFF
TRBJ1-1 TRBD1 few TRBV5-4 TGTGCCAGCAGCTTGGAGGGGGCAATTGTAGAAGCTTTCTTT CASSLEGAIVEAFF
TRBJ1-4 NA few TRBV30 TGTGCCTGGGGTAACACCGGGACTAAGAGTGAAAAACTGTTTTTT CAWGNTGTKSEKLFF
TRBJ2-1 NA NA TRBV5-1 TGCGCCAGCAGCGCCGGCGGAGGGGCGGGCAATGAGCAGTTCTTC CASSAGGGAGNEQFF
TRBJ1-4 TRBD1 NA TRBV6-6 TGTGCCAGCAGCGCCCCGACAGGGGGCCTCGGTGAAAAACTGTTTTTT CASSAPTGGLGEKLFF
TRBJ2-5 TRBD1 NA TRBV18 TGTGCCAGCTCACCATACGGGACAGGGTCGGGAGAGACCCAGTACTTC CASSPYGTGSGETQYF
TRBJ1-1 NA NA TRBV5-1 TGCGCCAGCAGCTTGGCGGGAGCGGGCCGGGGTGAAGCTTTCTTT CASSLAGAGRGEAFF
TRBJ1-1 TRBD1 NA TRBV7-9 TGTGCCAGCAGCCAGTGGGGACAGGCGAACACTGAAGCTTTCTTT CASSQWGQANTEAFF
TRBJ1-1 NA NA TRBV13 TGTGCCAGCAGCTTAGGGTACAGATTGAACACTGAAGCTTTCTTT CASSLGYRLNTEAFF